Listed here are 16 T cell receptor beta chains from one sample, sequenced in a study of identical twins. TCRdb redid the calling of the 5' RACE reads with MiXCR, one entry per CDR3 protein. Found here are more than 1.5 million distinct CDR3 sequences, around a third of them singletons; the top ten hold 0.25% to 0.3%. Sequenced: cord blood. The source is a newborn girl in good health.

This clonotype has only a few counts. The chain carries TRBV20-1 and TRBJ2-7; TRBD1 matches 10 bases. After removal of 4 bases from V and 1 base from J, the junction contained 10 bases not matched to a gene. CDR1 DFQATT and CDR2 SNEGSKA come from the germline V gene (reference sequence). This CDR3 is built from 16 residues. Here the CDR3 reads CSATARQGALSYEQYF. CDR3 coding DNA: TGCAGTGCTACCGCGAGACAGGGGGCTCTGTCCTACGAGCAGTACTTC.

In this sample, this clonotype turned up many times. This rearrangement joins TRBV24-1 to TRBJ2-5; D remains ambiguous. Germline values: CDR1 KGHDR, CDR2 SFDVKD. The CDR3 is made up of 12 amino acids. Between the trimmed V and J ends, which lost 2 bases and 1 base, there was a span of 1 base. The CDR3: CATSDSQETQYF. The CDR3 nucleotides are TGTGCCACCAGTGATTCCCAAGAGACCCAGTACTTC.

V and J are TRBV4-1 and TRBJ2-7; D possibly corresponds to TRBD2 (6 bases). This CDR3 spans 14 amino acids. Germline V lookup: CDR1 MGHRA, CDR2 YSYEKL. Between the trimmed V and J ends, which lost 3 bases and 10 bases, there was a span of 19 bases. The CDR3 is CASSHSGTSAGQYF. The CDR3 bases are TGCGCCAGCAGCCACAGCGGTACCTCAGCGGGCCAGTACTTC.

This clonotype was observed a few times. The gene calls are TRBV5-1 and TRBJ2-7, with 7 bases that match TRBD2. V dropped 4 bases and J dropped 4; count of bases not matched to a gene: 17. Germline V lookup: CDR1 SGHRS, CDR2 YFSETQ. CDR3 length: 17 residues. Written as DNA, the CDR3 is TGCGCCAGCAGCAACTGGATGGGGACCTTAGCGGGTTACGAGCAGTACTTC. It yields the protein CASSNWMGTLAGYEQYF.

The rearrangement links TRBV9 to TRBJ2-1; 8 nucleotides match TRBD1. Germline V lookup: CDR1 SGDLS, CDR2 YYNGEE. V shed 6 bases and J 4 bases; nucleotides not matched to a gene: 9. The CDR3 length is 15 residues. CDR3 bases: TGTGCCAGCATCGACGACAGGGGCTGGTACAATGAGCAGTTCTTC. Encoded protein: CASIDDRGWYNEQFF.

In its sample, this clonotype was seen a few times. The V call is TRBV12-3 or TRBV12-4, the J call TRBJ1-1; D may be TRBD1 (5 bases). The CDR3 is 14 residues long. V was clipped by 10 bases and J by 6 bases, with 21 bases between them. The DNA for the CDR3 is TGTGCCAACCTGGCTTTGGGGGATCGAGCTGAAGCTTTCTTT. Translation gives CANLALGDRAEAFF.

The chain carries TRBV10-3 and TRBJ2-7, with TRBD2 matching over 11 bases. The CDR3 totals 13 residues. V dropped 9 bases and J dropped 3; count of bases not matched to a gene: 4. Germline V gene sequence: CDR1 ENHRY, CDR2 SYGVKD. DNA of the CDR3: TGTGCCATACTAGCGGGAGTCCTCTACGAGCAGTACTTC. This sequence encodes CAILAGVLYEQYF.

This clonotype was seen a few times. J is TRBJ2-5 and V is TRBV20-1, with TRBD1 identical over 9 bases. The germline CDR1 and CDR2 sequences are DFQATT and SNEGSKA (reference sequence). The V and J ends lost 6 bases and 5 bases, in that order; junction bases with no gene match: 7. The CDR3 contains 13 residues. The CDR3 DNA reads as TGCAGTGCGGGATACAGGGGGCGGGAGACCCAGTACTTC. Translated, it gives CSAGYRGRETQYF.

Ten or more counts support this clonotype. V and J are TRBV5-1 and TRBJ2-3; 8 nucleotides agree with TRBD1. The V gene end was trimmed by 4 bases and the J gene end by 6 bases; junction bases not matched to a gene: 4. Per the germline V gene, CDR1 is SGHRS and CDR2 is YFSETQ. The CDR3 extends over 13 amino acids. For the CDR3, the DNA is TGCGCCAGCAGCCTCCGGGACAGGGATACGCAGTATTTT. Translation gives CASSLRDRDTQYF.

This clonotype turned up a few times. J is TRBJ2-1 and V is TRBV27; possibly TRBD1 for D (5 bases). The length of the CDR3 is 16 residues. Germline loops: CDR1 MNHEY, CDR2 SMNVEV (reference sequence). V was shortened by 5 bases and J by 6 bases, with 20 bases between the two germline ends. The DNA of the CDR3 is TGTGCCAGCAGTCTACCTTTCGACGCAAGGGGCAATGAGCAGTTCTTC. It specifies CASSLPFDARGNEQFF.

For the CDR3, the DNA is TGTGCCAGCAGCTCCGAGGCCGGGACAGCTTACAATGAGCAGTTCTTC. This translates into CASSSEAGTAYNEQFF. The chain joins TRBV7-2 to TRBJ2-1, with 7 bases matching TRBD1. The CDR3 loop spans 16 amino acids. V trimming: 4 bases; J trimming: 4 bases; junction bases outside the gene matches: 10. The germline CDR1 and CDR2 sequences are SGHTA and FQGNSA.

The V call is TRBV7-8, the J call TRBJ1-1; 8 nucleotides match TRBD1. CDR1 SGHVS and CDR2 FQNEAQ come from the germline V gene. This CDR3 contains 17 residues. The trim removed 2 bases at V and 1 base at J, leaving 9 bases unmatched. CDR3 sequence: CASSLRRVGTGNTEAFF. CDR3 nucleotide sequence: TGTGCCAGCAGCTTAAGAAGAGTCGGGACAGGGAACACTGAAGCTTTCTTT.

The chain uses TRBV6-6 and TRBJ2-3, with 9 positions matching TRBD2. J was trimmed by 4 bases and V by 0 bases; bases with no gene match: 2. Germline loops: CDR1 MNHNY, CDR2 SVGAGI (reference sequence). The CDR3 has 15 residues. The chain's CDR3 is CASSYSRGGADTQYF. The CDR3 nucleotides are TGTGCCAGCAGTTACTCCCGCGGGGGGGCAGATACGCAGTATTTT.

This chain connects TRBV10-2 to TRBJ1-5; no clear D. The CDR3 runs 13 residues. V lost 8 bases, J lost 3 bases, and 11 bases lay in between. CDR1 and CDR2 from the germline V gene are WSHSY and SAAADI. CDR3 DNA: TGCGCCAGCGTCTTCTCAGCCAATCAGCCCCAGCATTTT. This sequence encodes CASVFSANQPQHF.

The rearrangement links TRBV20-1 to TRBJ2-3; TRBD2 matches 11 bases. The CDR3 is 19 amino acids. V lost 2 bases, J lost 2 bases, and 15 bases stayed unmatched. Germline V gene sequence: CDR1 DFQATT, CDR2 SNEGSKA (reference sequence). This CDR3 reads CSARTGTSGLPGVTDTQYF. The CDR3 bases are TGCAGTGCTAGAACCGGGACTAGCGGACTCCCGGGGGTCACAGATACGCAGTATTTT.

This clonotype has more than one count but fewer than ten. The gene calls are TRBV27 and TRBJ2-6; D gene ambiguous. V lost 1 base, J lost 0 bases, and 13 bases lay in between. Germline V gives CDR1 MNHEY, CDR2 SMNVEV (reference sequence). This CDR3 has 18 residues. The chain's CDR3 is CASSLFGGSASGANVLTF. CDR3 DNA: TGTGCCAGCAGTTTATTCGGTGGCAGTGCCTCTGGGGCCAACGTCCTGACTTTC.